Shown below are 11 T cell receptor beta chains from a single sample sequenced in a study of T cell responses to AZD1222 COVID-19 vaccine. Measured with immunoSEQ multiplex PCR; TCRdb has only the in-frame clones, and not every one. The data hold fewer than 200,000 clones, with roughly 91% observed a single time. This specimen consisted of peripheral blood, obtained on day 0 of AZD1222 vaccination. These receptors were taken from an adult in good health.

The J gene is TRBJ1-3, the V gene TRBV9; D remains ambiguous. V was shortened by 0 bases and J by 0 bases, with 10 bases between the two germline ends. Germline V gives CDR1 SGDLS, CDR2 YYNGEE. This CDR3 is built from 16 residues. The chain's CDR3 is CASSVDGVISGNTIYF. DNA for the CDR3: TGTGCCAGCAGCGTAGATGGGGTAATCTCTGGAAACACCATATATTTT.

The chain recombines TRBV19 with TRBJ1-5, with no clear D. The CDR3 loop spans 16 amino acids. CDR1 is LNHDA and CDR2 is SQIVND in the germline V gene (reference sequence). Trimming shortened V by 3 bases and J by 5 bases, and 17 bases separated the two germline ends. CDR3 sequence (DNA): TGTGCCAGTAGTATGGGTTTGGGCGGGGAACATCAGCCCCAGCATTTT. Its translation: CASSMGLGGEHQPQHF.

This chain links TRBV4-3 with TRBJ2-5; either TRBD1 or TRBD2 may fit D (6 bases each). Germline V gives CDR1 LGHNA, CDR2 YSLEER. The CDR3 has 18 residues. Trimming removed 3 bases from V and 4 bases from J, with 24 bases in between. The CDR3 coding sequence is TGCGCCAGCAGCCACCAAAGGGGGTCGGGGGAGAACGGAGAGACCCAGTACTTC. This encodes CASSHQRGSGENGETQYF.

The genes are TRBV24-1 and TRBJ2-1; D is undetermined. Trimming left V 3 bases short and J 12 bases short, with 14 bases between. Per the germline V gene, CDR1 is KGHDR and CDR2 is SFDVKD. This CDR3 contains 13 residues. CDR3 DNA sequence: TGTGCCACCAGTGATACTCACCAAATGGGGCAGTTCTTC. Protein product: CATSDTHQMGQFF.

This chain joins TRBV7-8 and TRBJ2-3, with D perhaps matching TRBD1 or TRBD2 (5 bases each). Germline assignment: CDR1 SGHVS and CDR2 FQNEAQ. V lost 0 bases and J 5 bases, leaving 9 bases between the germline ends. This CDR3 is built from 14 residues. The CDR3 spells CASSLAGVEDTQYF. The CDR3 bases are TGTGCCAGCAGCTTAGCGGGGGTCGAAGATACGCAGTATTTT.

The chain has TRBV4-2 and TRBJ2-2, with 8 bases fitting TRBD2. There are 19 residues in the CDR3. The V segment lost 2 bases and the J segment 2 bases; nucleotides outside the gene matches: 13. Germline V CDR1 and CDR2: LGHNA, YNFKEQ. For the CDR3, the DNA is TGTGCCAGCAGCCAACAACAAGGTAGCGGGGCGGGAAACACCGGGGAGCTGTTTTTT. Its translation: CASSQQQGSGAGNTGELFF.

Here the CDR3 reads CASSLTSGGGTFSNNEQFF. The CDR3 region has the DNA TGTGCCAGCTCACTTACTAGCGGGGGAGGGACATTCTCAAACAATGAGCAGTTCTTC. This rearrangement joins TRBV18 to TRBJ2-1, with 11 bases aligning to TRBD2. Per the germline V gene, CDR1 is KGHSH and CDR2 is LQKENI. The length of the CDR3 is 19 residues. The J segment lost 5 bases and the V segment lost 4 bases, leaving 16 bases of the junction unmatched.

The chain is built from TRBV3-1 (or the pseudogene TRBV3-2) and TRBJ2-7; D gene ambiguous. This CDR3 has 14 amino acids. Germline CDR1 is LGHDT and CDR2 is YNNKEL (reference sequence). V was trimmed by 0 bases and J by 5 bases, leaving 11 bases between them. The CDR3 DNA is TGTGCCAGCAGCCAAGATAATCCTTTCGACGAGCAGTACTTC. Its translation: CASSQDNPFDEQYF.

The chain is built from TRBV10-3 and TRBJ2-7, with 11 nucleotides matching TRBD1. This CDR3 is built from 12 residues. Germline V gene sequence: CDR1 ENHRY, CDR2 SYGVKD. After removal of 9 bases from V and 4 bases from J, the junction contained 2 bases not matched to a gene. The CDR3 DNA follows: TGTGCCATTGGGACAGGGGGATACGAGCAGTACTTC. Residues: CAIGTGGYEQYF.

V usage is TRBV11-2 and J usage is TRBJ1-2, with unresolved D. This CDR3 is 13 amino acids long. Germline CDR1 and CDR2: SGHAT and FQNNGV. The V end lost 5 bases, the J end lost 2 bases, and 9 bases lay between the germline ends. As DNA, the CDR3 is TGTGCCAGCAGCCCAACAAAGAACTATGGCTACACCTTC. It encodes CASSPTKNYGYTF.

This chain joins TRBV2 and TRBJ2-2; D unclear. Trimming took 4 bases from V and 7 from J, leaving 13 bases between them. This CDR3 is 14 amino acids long. CDR1 is SNHLY and CDR2 is FYNNEI in the germline V gene. As DNA, the CDR3 is TGTGCCAGCAGTGCGACGGCCAGCAGCGGGGAGCTGTTTTTT. Protein product: CASSATASSGELFF.